This T cell receptor (beta chain) was profiled in a study of shared clonotypes between healthy human individuals. Remarks on this clone: The same CDR3 is also encoded by other DNA sequences in this sample.

Sequencing used immunoSEQ multiplex PCR; TCRdb keeps in-frame clones, though not all of them. Here the sample spans 1.5 million to 1.9 million clones, nearly 99% being singletons. CDR1 and CDR2 (germline): SGDLS, YYNGEE. V gave up 0 bases and J gave up 3 bases, with 9 bases separating them. This CDR3 has 15 residues. The receptor was derived from a man under 40 in good health. Material: naive CD4+ T cells sorted from blood. Subset meaning: CD45RA+ positively selected. This chain joins TRBV9 and TRBJ2-2; TRBD2 might be the D (6 bases). The CDR3 loop is CASSVAGGYTGELFF. The CDR3 DNA reads TGTGCCAGCAGCGTAGCTGGGGGGTACACCGGGGAGCTGTTTTTT.